This TCR beta chain comes out of a study of vaccination effects on CD4 cells after COVID-19. Regarding the study as a whole: Clones of infection and vaccine origin contracted markedly late after vaccination. Few convalescent patients were studied, and early post-infection samples were lacking. Of the vaccine-induced clones from healthy vaccinees, merely 1 of 255 recognized common cold coronaviruses as well.

The authors isolated CD4+ T cells after nine to eleven days of culture. Vaccinees lacked prior SARS-CoV-2 infection and tested negative for nucleocapsid antibodies. With regard to this clone: Antigen: not known.

Sequencing was performed with immunoSEQ multiplex PCR; in TCRdb, only in-frame clones are kept and a portion is missing. Among about 72,000 clones, more than 70% were seen once, and the ten largest hold around 2.1%. Germline values: CDR1 SGHRS, CDR2 YFSETQ. The CDR3 runs 16 residues. V was cut by 2 bases and J by 0 bases, with 13 bases left in between. The clonotype was recovered from a human donor who received a COVID-19 vaccine. This specimen was CD4+ T cells from PBMCs cultured without peptide, taken before COVID-19 vaccination. The chain is built from TRBV5-1 and TRBJ2-3, with D uncertain. CDR3: CASSLSAQPSTDTQYF. The CDR3 DNA reads as TGCGCCAGCAGCTTAAGTGCACAGCCTAGCACAGATACGCAGTATTTT. Full variable domain (rest looked up from reference TRBV5-1 and TRBJ2-3): KAGVTQTPRYLIKTRGQQVTLSCSPISGHRSVSWYQQTPGQGLQFLFEYFSETQRNKGNFPGRFSGRQFSNSRSEMNVSTLELGDSALYLCASSLSAQPSTDTQYFGPGTRLTVL.